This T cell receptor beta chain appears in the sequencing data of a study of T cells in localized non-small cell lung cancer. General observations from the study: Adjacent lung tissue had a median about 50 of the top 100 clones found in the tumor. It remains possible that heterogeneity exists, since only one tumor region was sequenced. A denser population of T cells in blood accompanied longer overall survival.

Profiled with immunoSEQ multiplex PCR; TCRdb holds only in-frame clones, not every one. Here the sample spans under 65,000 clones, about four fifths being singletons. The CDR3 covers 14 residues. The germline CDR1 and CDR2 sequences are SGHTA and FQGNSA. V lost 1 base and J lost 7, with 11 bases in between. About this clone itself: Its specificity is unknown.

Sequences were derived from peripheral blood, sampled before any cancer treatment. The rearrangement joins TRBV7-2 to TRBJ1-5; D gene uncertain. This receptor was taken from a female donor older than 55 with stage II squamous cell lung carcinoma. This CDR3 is CASSLGARSQPQHF. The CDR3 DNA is TGTGCCAGCAGCTTAGGTGCCAGATCCCAGCCCCAGCATTTT.